The rows below give T cell receptor beta chains drawn from one sample of a study of blood T cells in healthy people across ages. TCRdb fed the 5' RACE reads into MiXCR, producing one record per CDR3 protein. The sample gives 1.5 million to 2 million distinct CDR3 sequences, roughly 50% of which show up once; over 2% is in the top ten. The sequencing sample was made of blood. Receptors originate from a woman in her thirties or forties in good health. Both conserved end residues are part of each CDR3. Each record gives: clone size, J gene, V gene, D gene, CDR3 DNA, CDR3 protein. D genes are given only for firm matches. A clone size is listed for some rows: how often the clone was seen (once, few, many), or a class if it is expanded.

size: NA
J: TRBJ1-5
V: TRBV12-3/TRBV12-4
D: TRBD1
DNA: TGTGCCAGCAGTTCCGGGACAGGGGGCATCCAAGGCAATCAGCCCCAGCATTTT
CDR3: CASSSGTGGIQGNQPQHF

size: NA
J: TRBJ1-5
V: TRBV20-1
D: TRBD1
DNA: TGCAGTGCAAATTTGGACAGGGAGGGTCAGCCCCAGCATTTT
CDR3: CSANLDREGQPQHF

size: NA
J: TRBJ2-3
V: TRBV12-3/TRBV12-4
D: TRBD2
DNA: TGTGCCAGCACCTGCCCGCGGGGGGGAGTAGTAGATACGCAGTATTTT
CDR3: CASTCPRGGVVDTQYF

size: NA
J: TRBJ2-7
V: TRBV7-2
D: TRBD2
DNA: TGTGCCAGCAGCTTTCTAGGGGCGCGGGGGGCCTCCTACGAGCAGTACTTC
CDR3: CASSFLGARGASYEQYF

size: NA
J: TRBJ2-1
V: TRBV6-5
D: TRBD1
DNA: TGTGCCAGCAGTTCATGGGACAGGCGCTACAATGAGCAGTTCTTC
CDR3: CASSSWDRRYNEQFF

size: NA
J: TRBJ1-2
V: TRBV20-1
D: NA
DNA: TGCAGTGTTGCATTGGGAGGGGCGATATCTTTGAGGGGCTACACCTTC
CDR3: CSVALGGAISLRGYTF

size: NA
J: TRBJ1-6
V: TRBV6-5
D: TRBD1
DNA: TGTGCCAGCTCGGGACAGGCTAATTCACCCCTCCACTTT
CDR3: CASSGQANSPLHF

size: few
J: TRBJ2-7
V: TRBV7-2
D: NA
DNA: TGTGCCAGCAGCTTAGCTCATAGATACGAGCAGTACTTC
CDR3: CASSLAHRYEQYF

size: few
J: TRBJ2-5
V: TRBV6-1
D: NA
DNA: TGTGCCAGCAGTGCAACAGGCAACCAAGAGACCCAGTACTTC
CDR3: CASSATGNQETQYF

size: NA
J: TRBJ1-2
V: TRBV3-1
D: TRBD1
DNA: TGTGCCAGCAGCCCGAGGACAGGACGGTCCTATGGCTACACCTTC
CDR3: CASSPRTGRSYGYTF

size: once
J: TRBJ2-7
V: TRBV7-9
D: TRBD1
DNA: TGTGCCAGCAGCTCGGGACAGGGAAGAACCCACGAGCAGTACTTC
CDR3: CASSSGQGRTHEQYF

size: NA
J: TRBJ2-5
V: TRBV3-1
D: NA
DNA: TGTGCCAGCAGCCGGGTAGCGGTCGGACGGGAGACCCAGTACTTC
CDR3: CASSRVAVGRETQYF

size: NA
J: TRBJ2-5
V: TRBV7-2
D: NA
DNA: TGTGCCAGCAGCCATGACCCGGTCGGGGCCGTCCTGGAGACCCGGTACTTC
CDR3: CASSHDPVGAVLETRYF

size: few
J: TRBJ1-2
V: TRBV20-1
D: TRBD1
DNA: TGCAGTGCTAGAGACGCGGACAGGGTCGGCTACACCTTC
CDR3: CSARDADRVGYTF

size: few
J: TRBJ2-1
V: TRBV12-3/TRBV12-4
D: NA
DNA: TGTGCCAGCAGTAACCGAAGACACCCGGGGTACAATGAGCAGTTCTTC
CDR3: CASSNRRHPGYNEQFF

size: many
J: TRBJ2-3
V: TRBV12-3/TRBV12-4
D: NA
DNA: TGTGCCAGCAGCTCAGACCGCACAGATACGCAGTATTTT
CDR3: CASSSDRTDTQYF

size: NA
J: TRBJ2-3
V: TRBV20-1
D: TRBD2
DNA: TGCAGTGCTAGGGATTATACAGCGGGGGGGAACGTAGATACGCAGTATTTT
CDR3: CSARDYTAGGNVDTQYF

size: NA
J: TRBJ1-2
V: TRBV6-5
D: NA
DNA: TGTGCCAGCAGTTATAGCAGGGTGAACTATGGCTACACCTTC
CDR3: CASSYSRVNYGYTF

size: few
J: TRBJ2-1
V: TRBV10-3
D: NA
DNA: TGTGCCATCAGCCTAGGACGGAACAATGAGCAGTTCTTC
CDR3: CAISLGRNNEQFF

size: NA
J: TRBJ1-1
V: TRBV6-6
D: NA
DNA: TGTGCCAGCAGTTACGGTTTGGCAGGCGTGAACACTGAAGCTTTCTTT
CDR3: CASSYGLAGVNTEAFF

size: few
J: TRBJ2-5
V: TRBV7-9
D: NA
DNA: TGTGCCAGCAGCCCCGTGGTAGGGCGGCTTCAAGAGACCCAGTACTTC
CDR3: CASSPVVGRLQETQYF

size: NA
J: TRBJ1-2
V: TRBV7-9
D: TRBD1
DNA: TGTGCCAGCAGCTTAGCCGGGACAGGGGACTATGGCTACACCTTC
CDR3: CASSLAGTGDYGYTF

size: once
J: TRBJ2-3
V: TRBV4-1
D: NA
DNA: TGCGCCAGCAGCCCCCCCCCGGCCCGAATTCAGCGCACAGATACGCAGTATTTT
CDR3: CASSPPPARIQRTDTQYF

size: NA
J: TRBJ2-1
V: TRBV6-2/TRBV6-3
D: TRBD1
DNA: TGTGCCAGCAGTTACGGGACAGGGGCCGATGAGCAGTTCTTC
CDR3: CASSYGTGADEQFF

size: NA
J: TRBJ1-2
V: TRBV7-2
D: TRBD1
DNA: TGTGCCAGCAGCTTAACGGACAGGAACAACTATGGCTACACCTTC
CDR3: CASSLTDRNNYGYTF

size: NA
J: TRBJ2-3
V: TRBV20-1
D: NA
DNA: TGCAGTGCTAGAGGGGCCCAAACAGATACGCAGTATTTT
CDR3: CSARGAQTDTQYF

size: once
J: TRBJ2-1
V: TRBV28
D: NA
DNA: TGTGCCAGCGGACAACTCCAGGAATCCTCCTACAATGAGCAGTTCTTC
CDR3: CASGQLQESSYNEQFF

size: NA
J: TRBJ2-7
V: TRBV5-1
D: NA
DNA: TGCGCCAGCAGCCCTGAAACAGGGTTTAGGGAGCAGTACTTC
CDR3: CASSPETGFREQYF

size: few
J: TRBJ2-1
V: TRBV20-1
D: TRBD2
DNA: TGCAGTGCTTTAAGCGGGGGGGCATCCGATGAGCAGTTCTTC
CDR3: CSALSGGASDEQFF

size: few
J: TRBJ2-3
V: TRBV29-1
D: NA
DNA: TGCAGCGTTGCTGAGGGTGGCACAGATACGCAGTATTTT
CDR3: CSVAEGGTDTQYF

size: NA
J: TRBJ2-3
V: TRBV9
D: NA
DNA: TGTGCCAGCAGCGCAAACTCAGGATGGACAGATACGCAGTATTTT
CDR3: CASSANSGWTDTQYF

size: NA
J: TRBJ1-2
V: TRBV14
D: NA
DNA: TGTGCCAGCAGCCAAGATCTTCAGGAAGGCTACACCTTC
CDR3: CASSQDLQEGYTF

size: NA
J: TRBJ2-1
V: TRBV6-2/TRBV6-3
D: TRBD2
DNA: TGTGCCAGCAGTTACTCCAAGCTAGCGGGCTACAATGAGCAGTTCTTC
CDR3: CASSYSKLAGYNEQFF

size: NA
J: TRBJ1-2
V: TRBV28
D: NA
DNA: TGTGCCAGCGGTTTATGGGGGGGGAAAGGGAACTATGGCTACACCTTC
CDR3: CASGLWGGKGNYGYTF

size: few
J: TRBJ2-7
V: TRBV21-1
D: NA
DNA: TGTGCCAGCAGCAAGACAGGGCCGAACTACGAGCAGTACTTC
CDR3: CASSKTGPNYEQYF

size: NA
J: TRBJ2-3
V: TRBV7-8
D: NA
DNA: TGTGCCAGCAGCTACAGGGGAGGCGACACAGATACGCAGTATTTT
CDR3: CASSYRGGDTDTQYF

size: NA
J: TRBJ2-3
V: TRBV12-3/TRBV12-4
D: TRBD2
DNA: TGTGCCAGCAGATCACCACGTGGTGGGACTACCGGGGATACGCAGTATTTT
CDR3: CASRSPRGGTTGDTQYF

size: NA
J: TRBJ2-1
V: TRBV7-2
D: NA
DNA: TGTGCCAGCAGCTTAGCTCCGGTTTCTGAGCAGTTCTTC
CDR3: CASSLAPVSEQFF

size: NA
J: TRBJ1-4
V: TRBV4-2
D: TRBD1
DNA: TGTGCCAGCAGCCAAGGACAGGGGTGGGTGGCGACTAATGAAAAACTGTTTTTT
CDR3: CASSQGQGWVATNEKLFF

size: NA
J: TRBJ2-7
V: TRBV29-1
D: TRBD2
DNA: TGCAGCGTTGAGTCCCAGGGAGGGTATGGTGAGCAGTACTTC
CDR3: CSVESQGGYGEQYF

size: few
J: TRBJ2-7
V: TRBV5-1
D: NA
DNA: TGCGCCAGCAGCTTGTGGCACGAGCAGTACTTC
CDR3: CASSLWHEQYF

size: NA
J: TRBJ2-1
V: TRBV27
D: NA
DNA: TGTGCCAGCACCGATCAGGGGAGTGTCAAGCAGTTCTTC
CDR3: CASTDQGSVKQFF

size: once
J: TRBJ2-5
V: TRBV2
D: NA
DNA: TGTGCCAGCTCGGGTCCCGGGACGGGGAACCAAGAGACCCAGTACTTC
CDR3: CASSGPGTGNQETQYF

size: NA
J: TRBJ2-7
V: TRBV6-1
D: NA
DNA: TGTGCCAGCCCTAAAGTGGGCAGGCTTAGGTACGAGCAGTACTTC
CDR3: CASPKVGRLRYEQYF

size: NA
J: TRBJ2-5
V: TRBV6-5
D: NA
DNA: TGTGCCAGCAGTTCGACTCAGACCCAGTACTTC
CDR3: CASSSTQTQYF

size: once
J: TRBJ1-2
V: TRBV29-1
D: NA
DNA: TGCAGCGTTGAAGACCTGAATGCCCAAGAGGCCTATGGCTACACCTTC
CDR3: CSVEDLNAQEAYGYTF

size: NA
J: TRBJ1-2
V: TRBV20-1
D: TRBD1
DNA: TGCAGTGCTTACGGGGACAGTTCTAACTATGGCTACACCTTC
CDR3: CSAYGDSSNYGYTF

size: few
J: TRBJ1-2
V: TRBV6-1
D: NA
DNA: TGTGCCAGCTCCGGGACAACTATGGAGGGGTATGGCTACACCTTC
CDR3: CASSGTTMEGYGYTF

size: few
J: TRBJ2-7
V: TRBV2
D: TRBD1
DNA: TGTGCCAGCAGTATACAGACAGGGTTAGGCGAGCAGTACTTC
CDR3: CASSIQTGLGEQYF

size: NA
J: TRBJ2-1
V: TRBV3-1
D: NA
DNA: TGTGCCAGCAGCTCGAAGCGGGCCTATTTTGATGAGCAGTTCTTC
CDR3: CASSSKRAYFDEQFF

size: few
J: TRBJ2-1
V: TRBV27
D: TRBD2
DNA: TGTGCCAGCAGTTTATTGGGCGGGGGGTTCCACAATGAGCAGTTCTTC
CDR3: CASSLLGGGFHNEQFF

size: NA
J: TRBJ2-5
V: TRBV7-7
D: NA
DNA: TGTGCTAGCAGCGCCGGCAGCCCTGGAGAGACCCAGTACTTC
CDR3: CASSAGSPGETQYF

size: NA
J: TRBJ1-2
V: TRBV29-1
D: NA
DNA: TGCAGCGTTGACAAGCAGGCGGCCTATGGCTACACCTTC
CDR3: CSVDKQAAYGYTF

size: once
J: TRBJ2-5
V: TRBV28
D: TRBD1
DNA: TGTGCCAGCAGTTGGACAGGGGAAGATCCTTTTGAGCAGTACTTC
CDR3: CASSWTGEDPFEQYF

size: few
J: TRBJ2-1
V: TRBV27
D: NA
DNA: TGTGCCAGCAATCCTATAACAGGGAGCTCCTACAATGAGCAGTTCTTC
CDR3: CASNPITGSSYNEQFF